The T cell receptor (beta chain) under discussion was sequenced for a study of Ad26.COV2.S vaccination and SARS-CoV-2 variants. This clone appeared a few times. The ends were cut back, 0 bases at V and 9 bases at J, with 0 bases in the middle. Looked up from germline, CDR1 is SGHTA and CDR2 is FQGNSA. The CDR3 spans 11 residues. Only in-frame clones appear in the TCRdb table, and some are missing; sequencing was by immunoSEQ multiplex PCR. The table includes fewer than 150,000 clones, 86% detected once. The source material was peripheral blood, sampled after recovery from COVID-19. This clonotype originated in a human donor who had recovered from COVID-19. This chain connects TRBV7-2 to TRBJ1-6; the D is unclear. Written as DNA, the CDR3 is TGTGCCAGCAGCTTAGCTTCACCCCTCCACTTT. It yields the protein CASSLASPLHF.